The 23 T cell receptor beta chains below come from one sample, sequenced in a study of T-cell reconstitution after alpha-beta-depleted transplantation in children (dated by TCRdb to the mid-2010s). What this sample's treatment or condition label stands for: allogeneic hematopoietic cell transplantation with graft depleted of TCRalphabeta T cells and CD19 B cells. The library came from PCR. Reads for this sample came from an Illumina HiSeq 2500. To normalize quantification of the TCRbeta repertoire, the TCR libraries were built with molecular barcoding that relied on unique molecular identifiers. TCRdb reran the public reads through fastp at Q25 and MiXCR, keeping productive beta chains. Every entry covers one CDR3 protein and lists the most common genes and DNA from its rows. Across this sample there are approximately 980,000 distinct CDR3 sequences, with about 30% seen only once. Of the sample, more than 25% falls within the top ten clones.

This material consisted of PBMCs, mostly from graft donor cells, taken 360 days after TCRalphabeta/CD19-depleted stem cell transplant. The receptors were gathered from a boy under two years old who had a stem cell transplant for SCID, so the T cells may come from the graft donor.

The rearrangement uses TRBV5-1 and TRBJ2-7; D is unresolved. CDR3 length equals 15 residues. V was trimmed by 3 bases and J by 5 bases, leaving 18 bases between them. Germline values: CDR1 SGHRS, CDR2 YFSETQ. For the CDR3, the DNA is TGCGCCAGCAGCTCGATGACACCTTTGAGGCACGAGCAGTACTTC. It codes for CASSSMTPLRHEQYF.

This clonotype was seen only a few times. The genes are TRBV12-3 or TRBV12-4 and TRBJ1-5, with D uncertain. The CDR3 loop spans 14 amino acids. Trimming left V 2 bases short and J 2 bases short, with 7 bases between. CDR3 DNA sequence: TGTGCCAGCAGTTTAAGGCCAGGCAATCAGCCCCAGCATTTT. Translated, it gives CASSLRPGNQPQHF.

CDR3 sequence: CASSLLRDGLGSPLHF. CDR3 in DNA: TGTGCCAGCAGCCTCCTCCGGGACGGACTAGGGTCACCCCTCCACTTT. The chain recombines TRBV9 with TRBJ1-6; TRBD1 is a possible D gene (5 bases). Per the germline V gene, CDR1 is SGDLS and CDR2 is YYNGEE. V lost 4 bases and J 10 bases, leaving 21 bases between the germline ends. CDR3 size: 16 residues.

This clonotype was recorded once. The CDR3 DNA reads TGCGCCAGCAGCCAAGAGAGTGAACCTAGCACAGATACGCAGTATTTT. The encoded protein is CASSQESEPSTDTQYF. The chain is built from TRBV4-3 and TRBJ2-3; unclear D gene. The CDR3 runs 16 residues. Germline lookup yields CDR1 LGHNA and CDR2 YSLEER. V was clipped by 0 bases and J by 0 bases, with 10 bases between them.

This sequence joins TRBV28 and TRBJ1-4; D gene unclear. The CDR3 length is 13 residues. The germline gives CDR1 MDHEN, CDR2 SYDVKM. Between the trimmed V and J ends, which lost 3 bases and 5 bases, there was a span of 7 bases. CDR3 nucleotide sequence: TGTGCCAGCAGTTTGCCGCAAAATGAAAAACTGTTTTTT. It yields the protein CASSLPQNEKLFF. Based on the CDR3 plus reference TRBV28 and TRBJ1-4, the full variable domain is DVKVTQSSRYLVKRTGEKVFLECVQDMDHENMFWYRQDPGLGLRLIYFSYDVKMKEKGDIPEGYSVSREKKERFSLILESASTNQTSMYLCASSLPQNEKLFFGSGTQLSVL.

The genes are TRBV7-2 and TRBJ2-6; D gene ambiguous. V was pared by 4 bases and J by 0 bases, with 13 bases between. The CDR3 loop spans 17 amino acids. Looked up from germline, CDR1 is SGHTA and CDR2 is FQGNSA. The CDR3 region has the DNA TGTGCCAGCAGCTCTCGGGTTTCCCACTCTGGGGCCAACGTCCTGACTTTC. Translated, it gives CASSSRVSHSGANVLTF.

In its sample, this clonotype was seen a few times. The chain uses TRBV29-1 and TRBJ2-3; D uncertain. Germline V gene data show CDR1 as SQVTM and CDR2 as ANQGSEA. The CDR3 is 11 residues long. The V end was cut by 4 bases, the J end by 6 bases, with 8 bases between. CDR3 DNA sequence: TGCAGCGTTGGCCCGCGGGATACGCAGTATTTT. Its translation is CSVGPRDTQYF.

The chain is built from TRBV4-3 and TRBJ2-5; D tentatively fits TRBD1 or TRBD2 (7 bases each). CDR1 and CDR2 from the germline V gene are LGHNA and YSLEER. V was clipped by 0 bases and J by 4 bases, with 15 bases between them. The CDR3 length is 16 residues. In DNA form, the CDR3 reads TGCGCCAGCAGCCAAGATAAGGCCAGGGGGGGAGAGACCCAGTACTTC. Protein product: CASSQDKARGGETQYF.

The J gene is TRBJ2-4, the V gene TRBV15; 7 bases line up with TRBD1. CDR3 length equals 12 residues. Germline V gives CDR1 LNHNV, CDR2 YYDKDF (reference sequence). Trimming took 8 bases from V and 8 from J; bases not matched to a gene: 6. Written as DNA, the CDR3 is TGTGCCACCTCCTCTACAGGGGACATTCAGTACTTC. Residues: CATSSTGDIQYF.

The V and J genes are TRBV20-1 and TRBJ2-5; the D gene could be TRBD1 or TRBD2 (5 bases each). This CDR3 is built from 13 residues. Deletions cut 2 bases from V and 6 bases from J, with 13 bases between. From germline, CDR1 is DFQATT and CDR2 SNEGSKA (reference sequence). The CDR3 is CSARRETVQTQYF. CDR3 DNA sequence: TGCAGTGCTAGAAGGGAGACAGTCCAGACCCAGTACTTC.

The chain couples TRBV3-1 to TRBJ2-7; D is unresolved. CDR3 size: 13 residues. Germline V gives CDR1 LGHDT, CDR2 YNNKEL (reference sequence). The germline V and J ends were trimmed by 6 bases and 0 bases, with 9 bases remaining between them. The CDR3 loop reads CASRSDVSYEQYF. The CDR3 region has the DNA TGTGCCAGCAGGTCGGACGTCTCCTACGAGCAGTACTTC.

This CDR3 reads CSASRDRRTYEQYF. CDR3 nucleotides: TGCAGTGCTAGCCGGGACAGGAGAACCTACGAGCAGTACTTC. The chain joins TRBV20-1 to TRBJ2-7; the match to TRBD1 covers 8 bases. Germline V gene sequence: CDR1 DFQATT, CDR2 SNEGSKA (reference sequence). The CDR3 consists of 14 residues. V gave up 3 bases and J gave up 2 bases; unmatched junction bases: 6.

V is TRBV5-5 and J is TRBJ1-1; D might be TRBD1 (6 bases). Trimming took 4 bases from V and 3 from J, leaving 16 bases between them. Germline V gene lookup returns CDR1 SGHKS and CDR2 YYEKEE (reference sequence). This CDR3 has 15 amino acids. CDR3 residues: CASSVLGAPYTEAFF. The CDR3 DNA follows: TGTGCCAGCAGCGTCCTGGGGGCCCCTTACACTGAAGCTTTCTTT.

V gene TRBV5-1 combines with J gene TRBJ2-3; D is possibly TRBD2 (6 bases). From germline, CDR1 is SGHRS and CDR2 YFSETQ. V lost 5 bases and J lost 9, with 22 bases in between. There are 15 residues in the CDR3. The CDR3 spells CASRLTGAAGGTQYF. The DNA of the CDR3 is TGCGCCAGCAGACTTACAGGAGCCGCAGGAGGGACGCAGTATTTT.

The genes are TRBV27 and TRBJ2-1, with D possibly TRBD1 on 5 matching bases. Per germline, CDR1 MNHEY and CDR2 SMNVEV (reference sequence). The length of the CDR3 is 15 residues. V was pared by 2 bases and J by 5 bases, with 13 bases between. CDR3 in DNA: TGTGCCAGCAGTTTAAGGCCAGGGCGGCACAATGAGCAGTTCTTC. Translating it yields CASSLRPGRHNEQFF.

This rearrangement joins TRBV6-1 to TRBJ1-6, with 7 nucleotides matching TRBD1. V lost 5 bases and J lost 6; bases outside the gene matches: 4. Germline CDR1 reads MNHNS; CDR2 reads SASEGT. The CDR3 loop spans 14 amino acids. CDR3 DNA sequence: TGTGCCAGCAGTCGGACAGGCCCTAATTCACCCCTCCACTTT. Translating gives CASSRTGPNSPLHF.

The chain combines TRBV9 with TRBJ2-2; 9 nucleotides line up with TRBD1. CDR1 and CDR2 from the germline V gene are SGDLS and YYNGEE. With 3 bases clipped from V and 7 bases from J, the junction kept 10 bases outside the gene matches. The CDR3 has 16 amino acids. The CDR3: CASSGTGTGYIGELFF. CDR3 sequence (DNA): TGTGCCAGCAGCGGTACCGGGACAGGGTACATCGGGGAGCTGTTTTTT.

This clonotype came up a few times. The chain recombines TRBV5-1 with TRBJ2-7; 9 nucleotides line up with TRBD1. Germline CDR1 SGHRS, CDR2 YFSETQ. The CDR3 is 15 amino acids. Trimming at V came to 3 bases and at J to 0 bases, leaving 4 bases not matched to a gene. DNA of the CDR3: TGCGCCAGCAGCTCATGGGACAGGGTCTCCTACGAGCAGTACTTC. As protein: CASSSWDRVSYEQYF.

The J gene is TRBJ1-3, the V gene TRBV7-2; D unresolved. The CDR3 consists of 14 residues. The V end lost 5 bases, the J end lost 3 bases, and 11 bases lay between the germline ends. The germline V gene encodes CDR1 SGHTA and CDR2 FQGNSA. The CDR3 coding sequence is TGTGCCAGCAGCGGCTGGGGAGATGGAAACACCATATATTTT. This encodes CASSGWGDGNTIYF.

The chain uses TRBV5-1 and TRBJ1-1; D is perhaps TRBD1 (5 bases). V was trimmed by 4 bases and J by 3 bases, leaving 16 bases between them. The CDR3 is made up of 15 amino acids. Germline V gene sequence: CDR1 SGHRS, CDR2 YFSETQ. The chain's CDR3 is CASSIIWGGYTEAFF. In DNA, the CDR3 is TGCGCCAGCAGCATTATTTGGGGCGGTTACACTGAAGCTTTCTTT.

Comment on this clonotype: Relative to the germline gene, one junction end is altered; a read error may explain this. V and J are TRBV4-1 and TRBJ1-4, with D tentatively TRBD1 (6 bases). This CDR3 contains 16 residues. Germline CDR1 reads MGHRA; CDR2 reads YSYEKL. The CDR3 DNA sequence: TGCGTCAGCAGCCAAGATAGGAGACAGGATAATGAAAAACTGTTTTTT. It is translated as CVSSQDRRQDNEKLFF.

V and J are TRBV12-3 or TRBV12-4 and TRBJ2-2; D is perhaps TRBD1 (6 bases). The V end was cut by 3 bases, the J end by 3 bases, with 11 bases between. The CDR3 covers 15 residues. CDR3 in amino acids: CASSFTGTDTGELFF. DNA of the CDR3: TGTGCCAGCAGTTTCACAGGGACGGACACCGGGGAGCTGTTTTTT.

The rearrangement links TRBV12-3 or TRBV12-4 to TRBJ2-1; no firm D call. This CDR3 is 15 amino acids long. The V end lost 3 bases, the J end lost 2 bases, and 11 bases lay between the germline ends. The CDR3, as DNA: TGTGCCAGCAGTTTTTCCAGTTCCCCCTACAATGAGCAGTTCTTC. It yields the protein CASSFSSSPYNEQFF.